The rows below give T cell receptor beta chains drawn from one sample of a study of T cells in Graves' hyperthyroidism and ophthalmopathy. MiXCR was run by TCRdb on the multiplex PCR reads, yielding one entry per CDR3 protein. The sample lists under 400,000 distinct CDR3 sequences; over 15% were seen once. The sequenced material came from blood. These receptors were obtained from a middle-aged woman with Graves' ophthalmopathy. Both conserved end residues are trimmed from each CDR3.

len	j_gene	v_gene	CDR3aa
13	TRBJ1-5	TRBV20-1	SARDRQGAIQPQH
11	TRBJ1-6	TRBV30	AWSVEGGSPLH
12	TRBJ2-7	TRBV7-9	ASSLEGAAYEQY
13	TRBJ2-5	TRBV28	ASSAGDQVQETQY
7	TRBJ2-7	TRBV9	ASHYEQY
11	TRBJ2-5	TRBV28	ASSQGSGETQY
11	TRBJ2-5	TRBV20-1	SATYAGQETQY
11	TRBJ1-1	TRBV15	ATSITGNTEAF
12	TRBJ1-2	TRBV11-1	ASRPTGQGYGYT
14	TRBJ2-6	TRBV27	ASSLDSYSGANVLT